This T cell receptor beta chain stems from a study of blood T cell repertoires in COVID-19. Allocation to cohorts depended on clinical history reported by the participants. Produced via immunoSEQ multiplex PCR; TCRdb's table is partial and in-frame only. The table lists a few hundred thousand clones, around 81% of them singletons. There are a few counts of this clone. CDR3 length: 17 amino acids. V lost 2 bases to trimming and J lost 3 bases, with 18 bases between them. In germline, CDR1 is LGHDT, CDR2 YNNKEL (reference sequence). This chain joins TRBV3-1 (or the pseudogene TRBV3-2) and TRBJ2-3; no definite D call. The TCR was taken from a man aged 25-45 years with acute COVID-19. Material for sequencing was PBMCs or T cells enriched from blood (not recorded which). This CDR3 is CASSQLPNRVGTDTQYF. DNA of the CDR3: TGTGCCAGCAGCCAACTACCGAATCGGGTTGGTACAGATACGCAGTATTTT.